These 10 T cell receptor delta chains share one sample of origin, sequenced in a study of gamma-delta T cells after stem cell transplantation. TCRdb re-analyzed the RT-PCR reads via CATT. This sample carries about 1,700 delta-chain clones, 3.5% to 4.5% of them seen once, and the ten largest clones take around a third. The sequenced sample was gamma-delta T cells. The receptors here all came from a human donor. It is not recorded whose cells these are; they may come from a transplant donor.

There are a few counts of this clone. CDR3 sequence reads: CACDTLGAQYTDKLIF. The CDR3 DNA follows: TGTGCCTGTGACACACTGGGGGCTCAGTACACCGATAAACTCATCTTT. This chain uses TRDV2 with TRDJ1, with TRDD3 matching over 8 bases. Germline V CDR1 and CDR2: GEAIGNYY, EKD. This CDR3 spans 16 amino acids. J gave up 0 bases and V 1 base, and 6 bases lay outside the gene matches.

About this clone: A far larger clone is one base from this, pointing to a likely read error. Other DNA sequences in this sample translate to the same CDR3. V is TRDV2 and J is TRDJ1; D possibly corresponds to TRDD3 (6 bases). CDR1 is GEAIGNYY and CDR2 is EKD in the germline V gene. This CDR3 is 18 amino acids long. V dropped 0 bases and J dropped 2 bases, with 21 bases sitting between them. The CDR3 DNA reads TGTGCCTGTGACACCGTTGATGGGGGGTACGCAGGGACCGATAAACTCATCTTT. Amino acid sequence: CACDTVDGGYAGTDKLIF.

On this clone itself: A far larger clone is one base from this, pointing to a likely read error. DNA of the CDR3: TGTGCCTGTGACCCCGTAATGGGGGATACGCGGATACCCTCTAACACCGATAAACTCATCTTT. Amino acids: CACDPVMGDTRIPSNTDKLIF. This sequence joins TRDV2 and TRDJ1; 11 bases are shared with TRDD3. CDR1 and CDR2 from the germline V gene are GEAIGNYY and EKD. The CDR3 runs 21 residues. V lost 3 bases, J lost 0 bases, and 20 bases stayed unmatched.

This clone is categorized as large. The same CDR3 also results from other DNA sequences found in this sample. The V call is TRDV2, the J call TRDJ1; 10 bases are shared with TRDD3. V lost 1 base, J lost 0 bases, and 7 bases stayed unmatched. The CDR3 runs to 17 residues. Germline CDR1 reads GEAIGNYY; CDR2 reads EKD. In DNA, the CDR3 is TGTGCCTGTGACACGGTCCCGGGGGATACGTACACCGATAAACTCATCTTT. It translates to CACDTVPGDTYTDKLIF.

Details on this clone: For this DNA, TCRdb reports the protein of a much larger clone, which diverges at residue 10, most likely from a read error; the protein presented here is translated directly from the DNA. The chain recombines TRDV2 with TRDJ1; D tentatively reads TRDD2 or TRDD3 (6 bases each). Trimming took off 0 bases at V and 2 bases at J, with 24 bases between the two ends. The CDR3 is made up of 19 amino acids. Germline CDR1 reads GEAIGNYY; CDR2 reads EKD. The CDR3: CACDTVRSYLGMNTDKLIF. CDR3 DNA sequence: TGTGCCTGTGACACCGTCCGCTCCTACTTGGGGATGAATACCGATAAACTCATCTTT.

Note on this clone: TCRdb's protein for this DNA is that of a much larger clone and differs from the translation at residue 14, likely a read error; the protein shown is the DNA translation. This chain connects TRDV2 to TRDJ1; no definite D call. The CDR3 consists of 16 residues. Germline V gives CDR1 GEAIGNYY, CDR2 EKD. CDR3 DNA: TGTGCCTGTGACACCTTACAAGTACCGATCACCGATAAACCCATCTTT. Residues: CACDTLQVPITDKPIF.

The V call is TRDV2, the J call TRDJ1; TRDD3 aligns across 13 bases. Germline V gene lookup returns CDR1 GEAIGNYY and CDR2 EKD. This CDR3 has 17 amino acids. J lost 0 bases, V lost 1 base, and 4 bases had no gene match. The DNA for the CDR3 is TGTGCCTGTGACACACTACTGGGGGATACGGACACCGATAAACTCATCTTT. The encoded protein is CACDTLLGDTDTDKLIF.

A note on this clone: This sequence may be a read error, since a much larger clone differs from it by one base. This chain uses TRDV2 with TRDJ1; 8 bases map to TRDD3. This CDR3 contains 17 residues. From germline, CDR1 is GEAIGNYY and CDR2 EKD. Losses at the gene ends were 3 bases for V and 7 bases for J; bases not matched to a gene: 18. The CDR3 DNA follows: TGTGCCTGTGACGTACTTTCCTCCGGGGATACTGTCGTTAAACTCATCTTT. This translates into CACDVLSSGDTVVKLIF.

This clone was counted only a few times. The likely explanation is a read error, given a far larger clone one base away. This sequence joins TRDV2 and TRDJ3, with TRDD3 identical over 12 bases. Germline V gene lookup returns CDR1 GEAIGNYY and CDR2 EKD. The CDR3 loop spans 19 amino acids. CDR3 bases: TGTGCCTGTGATTGGGTACTGGGGGATACCTCCTGGGACATCCGACAGATGTTTTTC. Its translation is CACDWVLGDTSWDIRQMFF.

About this clone: TCRdb shows a much larger clone's protein in place of this DNA's translation, and the two differ at residue 4, likely through a read error; the protein shown is translated from the DNA. The chain joins TRDV2 to TRDJ1; 12 bases align to TRDD3. This CDR3 is built from 18 residues. CDR1 GEAIGNYY and CDR2 EKD come from the germline V gene. CDR3 bases: TGTGCCTGTGGCACCCTAGCCCCTGGGGGATACGGGACCGATAAACTCATCTTT. It is translated as CACGTLAPGGYGTDKLIF.